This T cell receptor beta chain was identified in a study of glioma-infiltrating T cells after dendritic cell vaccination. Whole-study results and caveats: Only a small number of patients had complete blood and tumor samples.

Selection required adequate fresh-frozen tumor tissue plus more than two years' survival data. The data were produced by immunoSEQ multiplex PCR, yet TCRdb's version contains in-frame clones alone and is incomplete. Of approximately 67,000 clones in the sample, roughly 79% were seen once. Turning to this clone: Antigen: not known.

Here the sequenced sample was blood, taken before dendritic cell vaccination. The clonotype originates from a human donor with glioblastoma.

This CDR3 reads CASSRDRESSYEQYF. The CDR3 DNA reads TGCGCCAGCAGCCGGGACAGGGAGAGTTCCTACGAGCAGTACTTC. The chain couples TRBV5-1 to TRBJ2-7; TRBD1 matches at 9 bases. Germline V gene sequence: CDR1 SGHRS, CDR2 YFSETQ. This CDR3 region has 15 residues. Unmatched junction bases numbered 6, after V lost 4 bases and J lost 1 base.